Below are 10 T cell receptor beta chains sequenced from a single sample in a study of molecular identifiers for immune sequencing clone quantification. TCRdb called the PCR reads again in MiXCR, with one record for every CDR3 protein. The sample has around 460,000 distinct CDR3 sequences; roughly 23% are singletons. Sequences were obtained from naive CD8+ T cells from blood, with Jurkat cell RNA spiked in. Subset denoted: FACS-sorted CD8+CD4-CCR7+CD45RA+ naive T cells. Receptor source: a human donor in good health. Some libraries in this study had Jurkat cell RNA spiked in.

As to this clonotype: A read error may produce the germline difference seen at one junction end. The gene calls are TRBV19 and TRBJ1-5; D not certain. The CDR3 spans 13 residues. The V gene's germline CDR1 is LNHDA and CDR2 SQIVND (reference sequence). For the CDR3, the DNA is TGTGCCTGTAGTATAGAGGGCAGCCAGCCCCAGCATTTT. Its translation is CACSIEGSQPQHF.

This clonotype was counted a few times. V is TRBV6-5 and J is TRBJ2-2; a possible D gene is TRBD2 (6 bases). Germline loops: CDR1 MNHEY, CDR2 SVGAGI. CDR3 length equals 16 residues. Trimming stripped 4 bases from V and 0 bases from J, with 12 bases between. The DNA of the CDR3 is TGTGCCAGCAGTTCCCCGCGACTAGCGAACACCGGGGAGCTGTTTTTT. This sequence encodes CASSSPRLANTGELFF.

The V and J genes are TRBV27 and TRBJ2-1; 13 nucleotides match TRBD2. The CDR3 spans 17 residues. Germline trimming cut 7 bases from V and 1 base from J; bases unmatched to any gene: 7. Germline V gene lookup returns CDR1 MNHEY and CDR2 SMNVEV (reference sequence). CDR3 sequence (DNA): TGTGCCAGCACCGGACTAGCGGGAGCGGCTTCCTACAATGAGCAGTTCTTC. Its translation: CASTGLAGAASYNEQFF.

This chain uses TRBV18 with TRBJ2-7, with 9 bases lining up with TRBD1. CDR1 and CDR2 (germline): KGHSH, LQKENI. The CDR3 sequence is 15 residues long. V lost 0 bases and J lost 4; bases outside the gene matches: 4. The CDR3 DNA follows: TGTGCCAGCTCACCACCCCCGGGACAGGGTTACGAGCAGTACTTC. Its translation: CASSPPPGQGYEQYF. The whole variable domain, filled in from reference TRBV18 and TRBJ2-7, reads NAGVMQNPRHLVRRRGQEARLRCSPMKGHSHVYWYRQLPEEGLKFMVYLQKENIIDESGMPKERFSAEFPKEGPSILRIQQVVRGDSAAYFCASSPPPGQGYEQYFGPGTRLTVT.

V usage is TRBV7-3 and J usage is TRBJ2-7, with TRBD1 matching over 9 bases. The CDR3 sequence is 16 residues long. V shed 0 bases and J 4 bases; nucleotides not matched to a gene: 7. Per germline, CDR1 SGHTA and CDR2 FQGTGA. CDR3 protein: CASSLTRGDRDYEQYF. CDR3 sequence (DNA): TGTGCCAGCAGCTTAACGCGTGGGGACAGGGATTACGAGCAGTACTTC.

The V call is TRBV7-9, the J call TRBJ2-5, with TRBD2 matching over 13 bases. The CDR3 has 15 amino acids. Trimming removed 8 bases from V and 5 bases from J; junction bases left unmatched: 8. The germline gives CDR1 SEHNR, CDR2 FQNEAQ (reference sequence). The CDR3 is CASATTSGRSETQYF. The CDR3 DNA reads TGTGCCAGCGCCACGACTAGCGGGAGGTCGGAGACCCAGTACTTC.

V usage is TRBV6-5 and J usage is TRBJ1-2, with D hard to call. V was trimmed by 0 bases and J by 8 bases, leaving 16 bases between them. CDR3 length: 15 residues. Germline CDR1 MNHEY, CDR2 SVGAGI. The CDR3 is CASSYSPEWFEGYTF. In DNA form, the CDR3 reads TGTGCCAGCAGTTACTCGCCAGAATGGTTCGAGGGCTACACCTTC.

As concerns this clonotype: The junction and the germline gene differ at one end; a read error may be behind it. The chain recombines TRBV28 with TRBJ2-7; D may correspond to TRBD1 or TRBD2 (5 bases each). Germline-derived CDR1 and CDR2 are MDHEN and SYDVKM. CDR3 length: 13 residues. The CDR3 region is CASSPGRSYEQCF. The CDR3 coding sequence is TGTGCCAGCAGTCCGGGACGGTCCTACGAGCAGTGCTTC.

This clonotype was seen only a few times. The chain has TRBV29-1 and TRBJ2-5; 9 nucleotides align to TRBD2. The V and J ends lost 1 base and 0 bases, in that order; junction bases with no gene match: 6. Germline assignment: CDR1 SQVTM and CDR2 ANQGSEA. The CDR3 loop spans 16 amino acids. The CDR3 reads CSVEVLAGTYQETQYF. In DNA form, the CDR3 reads TGCAGCGTTGAAGTACTAGCGGGTACCTACCAAGAGACCCAGTACTTC.

This clonotype has at least ten counts. This rearrangement joins TRBV3-1 to TRBJ1-5; 9 nucleotides match TRBD1. In germline, CDR1 is LGHDT, CDR2 YNNKEL (reference sequence). Germline trimming cut 7 bases from V and 4 bases from J; bases unmatched to any gene: 5. CDR3 length: 14 amino acids. CDR3 nucleotides: TGTGCCAGCACCCGGACAGGGGTGAATCAGCCCCAGCATTTT. Protein sequence: CASTRTGVNQPQHF. Filled out from reference TRBV3-1 and TRBJ1-5, the complete variable domain reads DTAVSQTPKYLVTQMGNDKSIKCEQNLGHDTMYWYKQDSKKFLKIMFSYNNKELIINETVPNRFSPKSPDKAHLNLHINSLELGDSAVYFCASTRTGVNQPQHFGDGTRLSIL.